The present T cell receptor beta chain was sequenced within a study of T cell repertoires in ileal Crohn's disease. CDR3 length: 14 amino acids. V was trimmed by 0 bases and J by 4 bases, leaving 10 bases between them. Germline V lookup: CDR1 SGHRS, CDR2 YFSETQ. The table came from immunoSEQ multiplex PCR; TCRdb's copy has only in-frame clones and leaves some out. This sample yields several thousand clones, of which more than 65% are seen a single time; 2.9% belongs to the top ten. The receptor was isolated from an adult with Crohn's disease. Material for sequencing was ileal tissue. This chain connects TRBV5-1 to TRBJ1-1, with D perhaps TRBD1 (5 bases). DNA of the CDR3: TGCGCCAGCAGCTTGGGGGGGGTAAGCACTGAAGCTTTCTTT. Its translation is CASSLGGVSTEAFF.